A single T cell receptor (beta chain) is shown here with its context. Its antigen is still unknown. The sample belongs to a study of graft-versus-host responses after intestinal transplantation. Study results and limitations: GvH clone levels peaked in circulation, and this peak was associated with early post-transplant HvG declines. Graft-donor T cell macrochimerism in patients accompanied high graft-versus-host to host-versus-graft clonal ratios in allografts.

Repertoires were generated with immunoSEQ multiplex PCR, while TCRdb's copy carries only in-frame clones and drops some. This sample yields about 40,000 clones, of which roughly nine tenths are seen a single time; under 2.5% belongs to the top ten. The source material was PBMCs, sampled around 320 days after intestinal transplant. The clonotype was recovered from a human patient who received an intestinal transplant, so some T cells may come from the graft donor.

The CDR3 coding sequence is TGTGCCTGGAAAGCCCAACTCCTCTCCTATAATTCACCCCTCCACTTT. Protein: CAWKAQLLSYNSPLHF. The J gene is TRBJ1-6, the V gene TRBV30; the D is unclear. The V end was cut by 4 bases, the J end by 0 bases, with 13 bases between. From germline, CDR1 is GTSNPN and CDR2 SVGIG (reference sequence). The CDR3 loop spans 16 amino acids.